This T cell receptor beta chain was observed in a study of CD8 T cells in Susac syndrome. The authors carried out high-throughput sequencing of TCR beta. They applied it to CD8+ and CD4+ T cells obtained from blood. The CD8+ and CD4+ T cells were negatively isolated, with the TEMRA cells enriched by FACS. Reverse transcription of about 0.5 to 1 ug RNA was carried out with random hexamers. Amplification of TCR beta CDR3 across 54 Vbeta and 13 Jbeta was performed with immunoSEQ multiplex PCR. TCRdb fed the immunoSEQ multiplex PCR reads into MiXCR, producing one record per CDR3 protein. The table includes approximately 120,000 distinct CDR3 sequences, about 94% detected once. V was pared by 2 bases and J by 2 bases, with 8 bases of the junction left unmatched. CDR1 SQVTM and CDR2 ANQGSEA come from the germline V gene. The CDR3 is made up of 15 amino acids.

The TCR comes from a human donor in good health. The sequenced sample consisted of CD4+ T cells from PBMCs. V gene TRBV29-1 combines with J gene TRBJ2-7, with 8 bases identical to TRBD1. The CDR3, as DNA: TGCAGCGTTGAAAAGGGGACAGGTAGCGCCTACGAGCAGTACTTC. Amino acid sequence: CSVEKGTGSAYEQYF.